Each of the 27 T cell receptor beta chains below was sequenced from the same sample in a study of T cell repertoires in MIS-A myocarditis. Only in-frame clones appear in the TCRdb table, and some are missing; sequencing was by immunoSEQ multiplex PCR. The sample holds about 15,000 clones, around 70% seen once. Sequencing used left ventricle heart tissue obtained at autopsy. The receptors shown here come from a young man with fulminant myocarditis from multisystem inflammatory syndrome in adults (MIS-A) after COVID-19.

This rearrangement joins TRBV30 to TRBJ2-5, with 9 bases lining up with TRBD1. V lost 8 bases to trimming and J lost 0 bases; unmatched junction nucleotides: 1. The CDR3 consists of 12 residues. From germline, CDR1 is GTSNPN and CDR2 SVGIG (reference sequence). The CDR3 loop reads CAGQGYQETQYF. CDR3 nucleotide sequence: TGTGCCGGACAGGGGTACCAAGAGACCCAGTACTTC.

The chain employs TRBV3-1 (or the pseudogene TRBV3-2) and TRBJ1-2, with D possibly being TRBD1 (6 bases). The CDR3 consists of 14 residues. Germline assignment: CDR1 LGHDT and CDR2 YNNKEL (reference sequence). Deletions cut 2 bases from V and 0 bases from J, with 7 bases between. In DNA form, the CDR3 reads TGTGCCAGCAGCCAACCAGGGGCTAACTATGGCTACACCTTC. As protein: CASSQPGANYGYTF.

By sample share, this clone is medium-sized. V usage is TRBV13 and J usage is TRBJ1-1, with D possibly being TRBD1 (6 bases). The germline CDR1 and CDR2 sequences are PRHDT and FYEKMQ (reference sequence). Trimming removed 6 bases from V and 1 base from J, with 21 bases in between. This CDR3 is 17 amino acids long. CDR3 loop: CASRTRGGQGPNTEAFF. The DNA of the CDR3 is TGTGCCAGCAGGACACGGGGGGGCCAGGGCCCGAACACTGAAGCTTTCTTT.

The genes are TRBV7-3 and TRBJ1-1; tentative D call: TRBD1 (5 bases). The CDR3 is 13 residues long. V dropped 3 bases and J dropped 4 bases, with 9 bases sitting between them. Germline V gives CDR1 SGHTA, CDR2 FQGTGA. This CDR3 reads CASSFFGGTEAFF. The CDR3, as DNA: TGTGCCAGCAGCTTCTTCGGGGGCACTGAAGCTTTCTTT.

This clone was seen only a few times. This sequence joins TRBV2 and TRBJ2-2; TRBD2 aligns across 7 bases. V shed 7 bases and J 5 bases; nucleotides not matched to a gene: 13. The CDR3 is 16 residues long. The germline V gene encodes CDR1 SNHLY and CDR2 FYNNEI. In DNA form, the CDR3 reads TGTGCCAGCACCGCCCGGGGGGACGGGGGAACCGGGGAGCTGTTTTTT. This sequence encodes CASTARGDGGTGELFF.

This chain uses TRBV28 with TRBJ1-6, with D tentatively TRBD1 (5 bases). The V end lost 4 bases, the J end lost 11 bases, and 12 bases lay between the germline ends. From germline, CDR1 is MDHEN and CDR2 SYDVKM. CDR3 length equals 13 residues. CDR3 region: CASSWDSGAPLHF. CDR3 nucleotides: TGTGCCAGCAGTTGGGACTCGGGGGCACCCCTCCACTTT.

This clone was recorded a few times. The gene calls are TRBV27 and TRBJ2-7; 12 nucleotides line up with TRBD2. This CDR3 spans 14 amino acids. Germline V CDR1 and CDR2: MNHEY, SMNVEV (reference sequence). After removal of 5 bases from V and 7 bases from J, the junction contained 6 bases not matched to a gene. The CDR3 DNA follows: TGTGCCAGCAGTACCGGGACTAGCGGGCGAGAGCAGTACTTC. This sequence encodes CASSTGTSGREQYF.

The chain combines TRBV5-4 with TRBJ1-4; D is unresolved. The length of the CDR3 is 13 residues. CDR1 and CDR2 (germline): SGHNT, YYREEE (reference sequence). Trimming cost V 4 bases and J 5 bases, with 9 bases left between them. CDR3 in amino acids: CASSPERNEKLFF. As DNA, the CDR3 is TGTGCCAGCAGCCCCGAAAGGAATGAAAAACTGTTTTTT.

V is TRBV7-8 and J is TRBJ2-7; a weak D match, TRBD1 (5 bases). CDR3 length equals 14 residues. The V end was cut by 1 base, the J end by 1 base, with 8 bases between. Germline values: CDR1 SGHVS, CDR2 FQNEAQ. CDR3 sequence: CASSLERQSYEQYF. The CDR3 DNA reads TGTGCCAGCAGCTTAGAGCGACAGTCCTACGAGCAGTACTTC.

The rearrangement uses TRBV9 and TRBJ1-3; the D is unclear. V dropped 4 bases and J dropped 0 bases, with 8 bases sitting between them. The CDR3 sequence is 14 residues long. Germline V gives CDR1 SGDLS, CDR2 YYNGEE. DNA for the CDR3: TGTGCCAGCAGCTCTTCGAGCTCTGGAAACACCATATATTTT. Encoded protein: CASSSSSSGNTIYF.

The V gene is TRBV18, the J gene TRBJ2-7, with D perhaps TRBD1 (6 bases). The V gene lost 5 bases and the J gene lost 6 bases, with 11 bases spanning the gap. This CDR3 has 12 residues. Germline V gene data show CDR1 as KGHSH and CDR2 as LQKENI. CDR3 sequence (DNA): TGTGCCAGCTCATCCGACAGGTCCGAGCAGTACTTC. Encoded protein: CASSSDRSEQYF. The whole variable domain, filled in from reference TRBV18 and TRBJ2-7, reads NAGVMQNPRHLVRRRGQEARLRCSPMKGHSHVYWYRQLPEEGLKFMVYLQKENIIDESGMPKERFSAEFPKEGPSILRIQQVVRGDSAAYFCASSSDRSEQYFGPGTRLTVT.

The count of this clone is one. The junction does not match germline at one end; this may be a read error. The chain is built from TRBV2 and TRBJ2-4, with a possible D match to TRBD1 (6 bases). Germline V CDR1 and CDR2: SNHLY, FYNNEI. The CDR3 runs 13 residues. The CDR3 coding sequence is TGTGCCAGCAGTGAAGACTATCAAAGGGGGTCGGACTTC. Protein product: CASSEDYQRGSDF.

The V and J genes are TRBV18 and TRBJ2-2; 9 bases are shared with TRBD1. The CDR3 is 19 residues long. Germline V gene sequence: CDR1 KGHSH, CDR2 LQKENI. J was trimmed by 3 bases and V by 3 bases; bases with no gene match: 14. CDR3 bases: TGTGCCAGCTCACCTAAAGGAAAGCACAGGGGGCGAGACACCGGGGAGCTGTTTTTT. It codes for CASSPKGKHRGRDTGELFF.

This chain joins TRBV6-5 and TRBJ2-5; TRBD2 aligns across 13 bases. Germline V lookup: CDR1 MNHEY, CDR2 SVGAGI. The CDR3 extends over 15 amino acids. The V segment lost 6 bases and the J segment 4 bases; nucleotides outside the gene matches: 5. The CDR3 loop reads CASRRLAGGGETQYF. CDR3 nucleotides: TGTGCCAGCAGGAGACTAGCGGGGGGAGGAGAGACCCAGTACTTC.

This clone was detected a few times. The rearrangement links TRBV2 to TRBJ2-7; 7 bases agree with TRBD2. Unmatched junction bases numbered 11, after V lost 6 bases and J lost 3 bases. Germline-derived CDR1 and CDR2 are SNHLY and FYNNEI. The CDR3 contains 15 residues. The CDR3 DNA reads TGTGCCAGCAGCCCCGTCCGGGAGGCAATCTACGAGCAGTACTTC. Translating it yields CASSPVREAIYEQYF.

The V gene is TRBV27, the J gene TRBJ2-3; D possibly corresponds to TRBD1 (6 bases). V lost 3 bases and J 2 bases, leaving 9 bases between the germline ends. CDR1 is MNHEY, CDR2 SMNVEV, per germline (reference sequence). CDR3 length: 14 residues. This CDR3 is CASSLRQATDTQYF. The CDR3 DNA follows: TGTGCCAGCAGTTTGAGACAGGCCACAGATACGCAGTATTTT.

A single count supports this clone. The DNA for the CDR3 is TGCGCCAGCAGCCAAGACCCCGGGAGGTATGGCTACACCTTC. Encoded protein: CASSQDPGRYGYTF. The chain employs TRBV4-1 and TRBJ1-2, with D uncertain. The CDR3 has 14 residues. The V end lost 0 bases, the J end lost 5 bases, and 10 bases lay between the germline ends. Germline V gene data show CDR1 as MGHRA and CDR2 as YSYEKL.

This clone turned up a few times. The V and J genes are TRBV7-2 and TRBJ1-2, with 8 bases matching TRBD1. V was clipped by 5 bases and J by 8 bases; unmatched bases: 7. The germline V gene has CDR1 SGHTA and CDR2 FQGNSA. This CDR3 region has 13 residues. CDR3 region: CASSATGTGGYTF. As DNA, the CDR3 is TGTGCCAGCAGCGCGACCGGGACAGGAGGCTACACCTTC.

This clone was counted between two and nine times. The genes are TRBV7-2 and TRBJ2-7; no firm D call. From germline, CDR1 is SGHTA and CDR2 FQGNSA. Trimming removed 5 bases from V and 4 bases from J, with 9 bases in between. CDR3 length: 12 amino acids. In DNA, the CDR3 is TGTGCCAGCAGCACCCGACCGTACGAGCAGTACTTC. Its protein is CASSTRPYEQYF.

The V and J genes are TRBV7-5 and TRBJ2-1; TRBD2 is the table's D call, not checked against the DNA. TRBV7-5 is given as a pseudogene. The CDR3 contains 18 residues. In nucleotides, the CDR3 is TGTGCCAGAAGCTTAGTACTTACCGCTTCTAACCCCTACAATGAGCAGTTCTTC. This gives the protein CARSLVLTASNPYNEQFF.

The chain carries TRBV4-3 and TRBJ2-1; the match to TRBD1 covers 7 bases. Trimming at V came to 4 bases and at J to 2 bases, leaving 8 bases not matched to a gene. The germline gives CDR1 LGHNA, CDR2 YSLEER. The CDR3 is 16 amino acids. This CDR3 is CASSPSDRSAYNEQFF. DNA for the CDR3: TGCGCCAGCAGCCCCTCGGACAGGAGTGCCTACAATGAGCAGTTCTTC.

The chain combines TRBV5-1 with TRBJ2-7, with 7 nucleotides matching TRBD1. After removal of 6 bases from V and 4 bases from J, the junction contained 16 bases not matched to a gene. The length of the CDR3 is 16 residues. Germline CDR1 and CDR2: SGHRS and YFSETQ. In DNA, the CDR3 is TGCGCCAGCACCCGAACTGTTGGGACAGCAAAGTACGAGCAGTACTTC. This gives the protein CASTRTVGTAKYEQYF.

This chain uses TRBV14 with TRBJ1-6, with 10 bases matching TRBD1. With V trimmed by 4 bases and J by 10 bases, 4 bases remained unmatched. This CDR3 has 14 residues. CDR1 and CDR2 from the germline V gene are SGHDN and FVKESK. The CDR3 nucleotides are TGTGCCAGCAGCCGGGACAGGGGTGGCTCACCCCTCCACTTT. Translation gives CASSRDRGGSPLHF. The full variable domain, in which reference TRBV14 and TRBJ1-6 provide the parts outside the CDR3, is EAGVTQFPSHSVIEKGQTVTLRCDPISGHDNLYWYRRVMGKEIKFLLHFVKESKQDESGMPNNRFLAERTGGTYSTLKVQPAELEDSGVYFCASSRDRGGSPLHFGNGTRLTVT.

This clone was seen once. This chain uses TRBV5-1 with TRBJ2-2; D possibly uses TRBD1 or TRBD2 (5 bases each). Germline V CDR1 and CDR2: SGHRS, YFSETQ. Deletions cut 1 base from V and 7 bases from J, with 20 bases between. This CDR3 comprises 17 residues. The CDR3 reads CASSLWASGTADGELFF. The CDR3 DNA reads TGCGCCAGCAGCTTGTGGGCCTCCGGGACCGCCGACGGGGAGCTGTTTTTT. Variable domain in full (rest from reference TRBV5-1 and TRBJ2-2): KAGVTQTPRYLIKTRGQQVTLSCSPISGHRSVSWYQQTPGQGLQFLFEYFSETQRNKGNFPGRFSGRQFSNSRSEMNVSTLELGDSALYLCASSLWASGTADGELFFGEGSRLTVL.

The chain recombines TRBV6-5 with TRBJ2-1, with 13 bases fitting TRBD2. The junction had 1 base not matched to a gene; V was cut back by 6 bases and J by 2 bases. Germline V gene sequence: CDR1 MNHEY, CDR2 SVGAGI. The CDR3 spans 15 residues. This chain's CDR3 is CASRTSGRAYNEQFF. The CDR3 nucleotides are TGTGCCAGCAGAACTAGCGGGAGGGCCTACAATGAGCAGTTCTTC.

The V call is TRBV10-3, the J call TRBJ1-1, with TRBD1 identical over 9 bases. Per the germline V gene, CDR1 is ENHRY and CDR2 is SYGVKD. V lost 0 bases to trimming and J lost 5 bases; unmatched junction nucleotides: 4. The CDR3 totals 15 residues. Here the CDR3 DNA reads TGTGCCATCAGTGAGTCGGGACAGGGCAGGACTGAAGCTTTCTTT. Translated, it gives CAISESGQGRTEAFF.

CDR3 protein: CASSLAVVTADTQYF. Written as DNA, the CDR3 is TGCGCCAGCAGCTTGGCCGTGGTGACGGCAGATACGCAGTATTTT. The chain uses TRBV5-1 and TRBJ2-3; D remains ambiguous. CDR1 is SGHRS and CDR2 is YFSETQ in the germline V gene. The CDR3 has 15 residues. V lost 0 bases to trimming and J lost 4 bases, with 12 bases between them.